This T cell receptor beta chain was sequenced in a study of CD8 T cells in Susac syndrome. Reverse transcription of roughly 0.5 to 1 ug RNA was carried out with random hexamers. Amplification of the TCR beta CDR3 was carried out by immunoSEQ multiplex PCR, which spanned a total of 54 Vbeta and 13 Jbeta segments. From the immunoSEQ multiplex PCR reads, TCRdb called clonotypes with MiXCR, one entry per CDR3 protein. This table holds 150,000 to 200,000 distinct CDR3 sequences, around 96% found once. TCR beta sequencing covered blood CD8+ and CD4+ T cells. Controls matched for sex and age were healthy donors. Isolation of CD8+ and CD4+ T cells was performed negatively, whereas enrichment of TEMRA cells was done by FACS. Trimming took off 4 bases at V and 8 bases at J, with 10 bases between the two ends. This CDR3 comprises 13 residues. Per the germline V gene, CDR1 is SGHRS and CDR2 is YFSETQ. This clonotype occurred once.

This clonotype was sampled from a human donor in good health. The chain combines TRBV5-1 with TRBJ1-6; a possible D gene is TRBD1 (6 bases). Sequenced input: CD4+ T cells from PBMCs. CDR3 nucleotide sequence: TGCGCCAGCAGCGGCAGGGGTGATTCACCCCTCCACTTT. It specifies CASSGRGDSPLHF.